This TCR beta chain was retrieved from a study of shared clonotypes between healthy human individuals. Regarding the study as a whole: Few donors limited the genetic and exposure-history diversity represented. Lower generation probabilities were found for non-shared clonotypes than for those shared by all four donors.

Profiled with immunoSEQ multiplex PCR; TCRdb holds only in-frame clones, not every one. Of about 380,000 clones listed, 96% are singletons. The V end was cut by 2 bases, the J end by 5 bases, with 13 bases between. The CDR3 is 15 amino acids. Germline lookup yields CDR1 MNHNY and CDR2 SVGAGI (reference sequence). In the case of this clone: Its antigen is currently unknown.

The sequenced material came from memory CD8+ T cells sorted from blood. Sample subset: CD45RO+ cells pooled with CCR7-negative TemRA cells. The chain has TRBV6-6 and TRBJ1-5; unclear D gene. The source of this sequence is a man younger than 40 in good health. The CDR3 loop is CASSYEAEPDQPQHF. CDR3 coding DNA: TGTGCCAGCAGTTACGAGGCGGAACCCGATCAGCCCCAGCATTTT.